This is a list of T cell receptor beta chains from one sample in a study of identical twins. TCRdb used MiXCR to reprocess the 5' RACE reads, holding one entry per CDR3 protein. The sample has roughly 690,000 distinct CDR3 sequences, 5.5% to 7.5% seen once. Material for sequencing was naive T cells sorted from blood. Receptors originate from a man aged 18 to 30 in good health. Both conserved end residues are part of each CDR3. Each record gives: D gene, V gene, J gene, clone size, CDR3 protein, CDR3 DNA. The D gene is left open where the match is weak. Clone size is stated in some rows and not others, as once, few, many or a class when expanded.

D: NA
V: TRBV20-1
J: TRBJ2-7
size: few
CDR3: CSARALVGVGF
DNA: TGCAGTGCTAGAGCCCTGGTTGGGGTAGGGTTC

D: TRBD2
V: TRBV20-1
J: TRBJ2-7
size: many
CDR3: CSATGLAGSYEQYF
DNA: TGCAGTGCCACCGGACTAGCGGGATCCTACGAGCAGTACTTC

D: NA
V: TRBV7-8
J: TRBJ1-1
size: few
CDR3: CASSPLDRQKNTEAFF
DNA: TGTGCCAGCAGCCCTTTGGACCGACAAAAGAACACTGAAGCTTTCTTT

D: TRBD1
V: TRBV10-3
J: TRBJ1-4
size: many
CDR3: CAIGDRGTNEKLFF
DNA: TGTGCCATCGGTGACAGGGGAACTAATGAAAAACTGTTTTTT

D: NA
V: TRBV12-3/TRBV12-4
J: TRBJ2-3
size: many
CDR3: CASSRTSRGTDTQYF
DNA: TGTGCCAGCAGCCGTACTAGCCGTGGCACAGATACGCAGTATTTT

D: NA
V: TRBV30
J: TRBJ1-2
size: NA
CDR3: CAWSPGPYGYTF
DNA: TGTGCCTGGAGCCCTGGGCCGTATGGCTACACCTTC

D: TRBD2
V: TRBV11-2
J: TRBJ2-1
size: many
CDR3: CASSSGTSGRVHEQFF
DNA: TGTGCCAGCAGCTCGGGGACTAGCGGGAGAGTCCATGAGCAGTTCTTC

D: NA
V: TRBV27
J: TRBJ2-7
size: many
CDR3: CASSLAFGHVYEQYF
DNA: TGTGCCAGCAGTTTAGCCTTCGGACACGTCTACGAGCAGTACTTC

D: TRBD1
V: TRBV4-3
J: TRBJ2-2
size: NA
CDR3: CASSQGTGGAGVGELFF
DNA: TGCGCCAGCAGCCAAGGGACAGGGGGCGCGGGTGTCGGGGAGCTGTTTTTT

D: NA
V: TRBV10-3
J: TRBJ1-2
size: many
CDR3: CAISESGTIMNGYTF
DNA: TGTGCCATCAGTGAGTCGGGGACCATTATGAATGGCTACACCTTC

D: TRBD2
V: TRBV20-1
J: TRBJ2-5
size: few
CDR3: CRMGLAGAETQYF
DNA: TGCAGGATGGGACTAGCGGGAGCGGAGACCCAGTACTTC

D: TRBD1
V: TRBV5-1
J: TRBJ1-2
size: few
CDR3: CASSLAGQGDLITF
DNA: TGCGCCAGCAGCTTGGCGGGACAGGGGGACCTAATCACCTTC

D: TRBD2
V: TRBV20-1
J: TRBJ2-1
size: many
CDR3: CSAVGLAELYNEQFF
DNA: TGCAGTGCTGTAGGACTAGCGGAGCTCTACAATGAGCAGTTCTTC

D: NA
V: TRBV27
J: TRBJ1-1
size: few
CDR3: CASSNSYATGTEAFF
DNA: TGTGCCAGCAGTAACTCCTATGCCACCGGCACTGAAGCTTTCTTT

D: TRBD1
V: TRBV27
J: TRBJ1-4
size: NA
CDR3: CASSTRTGGSLNEKLFF
DNA: TGTGCCAGCAGTACAAGGACAGGGGGCTCTTTAAATGAAAAACTGTTTTTT

D: NA
V: TRBV5-1
J: TRBJ2-2
size: many
CDR3: CASSLEHSIYTGELFF
DNA: TGCGCCAGCAGCTTGGAACATTCGATTTACACCGGGGAGCTGTTTTTT

D: TRBD1
V: TRBV11-1
J: TRBJ2-7
size: NA
CDR3: CASSPKEEGTGDGIEQYF
DNA: TGTGCCAGCAGCCCTAAGGAGGAGGGGACAGGGGACGGTATCGAGCAGTACTTC

D: NA
V: TRBV5-1
J: TRBJ1-2
size: NA
CDR3: CASSLGQRSYGYTF
DNA: TGCGCCAGCAGCTTGGGACAGCGGAGTTATGGCTACACCTTC

D: TRBD1
V: TRBV29-1
J: TRBJ2-5
size: many
CDR3: CSVYGTALQETQYF
DNA: TGCAGCGTCTACGGGACAGCCCTACAAGAGACCCAGTACTTC

D: NA
V: TRBV24-1
J: TRBJ2-2
size: many
CDR3: CATQTERNTGELFF
DNA: TGTGCCACTCAGACGGAGAGGAACACCGGGGAGCTGTTTTTT

D: TRBD1
V: TRBV5-5
J: TRBJ2-5
size: NA
CDR3: CASSSRQGGTQYF
DNA: TGTGCCAGCAGCTCTCGACAGGGTGGGACCCAGTACTTC

D: TRBD2
V: TRBV10-3
J: TRBJ2-5
size: many
CDR3: CAISEASGSQETQYF
DNA: TGTGCCATCAGTGAGGCTAGCGGGAGTCAAGAGACCCAGTACTTC

D: NA
V: TRBV15
J: TRBJ2-5
size: many
CDR3: CATSRDQETQYF
DNA: TGTGCCACCAGTCGGGACCAAGAGACCCAGTACTTC

D: NA
V: TRBV20-1
J: TRBJ1-1
size: many
CDR3: CSARDLGKMNTEAFF
DNA: TGCAGTGCTAGAGATTTGGGGAAAATGAACACTGAAGCTTTCTTT

D: NA
V: TRBV7-2
J: TRBJ2-1
size: NA
CDR3: CASSSSPGRQFF
DNA: TGTGCCAGCAGCTCGTCCCCTGGAAGGCAGTTCTTC

D: TRBD2
V: TRBV4-3
J: TRBJ2-5
size: many
CDR3: CASSPGLAGGQETQYF
DNA: TGCGCCAGCAGCCCCGGACTAGCGGGAGGGCAAGAGACCCAGTACTTC

D: TRBD2
V: TRBV5-1
J: TRBJ2-1
size: NA
CDR3: CASSLRSSGDNEQFF
DNA: TGCGCCAGCAGCTTGAGGTCTAGCGGAGACAATGAGCAGTTCTTC

D: NA
V: TRBV12-3/TRBV12-4
J: TRBJ1-5
size: many
CDR3: CASSPTLDWKPQHF
DNA: TGTGCCAGCAGTCCTACTTTAGACTGGAAGCCCCAGCATTTT

D: NA
V: TRBV10-3
J: TRBJ2-3
size: many
CDR3: CAISESIDGTQYF
DNA: TGTGCCATCAGTGAGTCGATAGATGGTACGCAGTATTTT

D: TRBD1
V: TRBV28
J: TRBJ1-1
size: few
CDR3: CASSYHPTGVNTEAFF
DNA: TGTGCCAGCAGTTACCATCCGACAGGGGTGAACACTGAAGCTTTCTTT

D: NA
V: TRBV10-3
J: TRBJ2-2
size: many
CDR3: CAIGKQGITGELFF
DNA: TGTGCCATCGGGAAACAGGGAATAACCGGGGAGCTGTTTTTT

D: NA
V: TRBV30
J: TRBJ1-1
size: few
CDR3: CAWTRHRNTEAFF
DNA: TGTGCCTGGACCCGTCATAGGAACACTGAAGCTTTCTTT

D: NA
V: TRBV6-6
J: TRBJ2-7
size: many
CDR3: CASLKDSYEQYF
DNA: TGTGCCAGCTTAAAGGACTCCTACGAGCAGTACTTC

D: NA
V: TRBV6-1
J: TRBJ2-7
size: NA
CDR3: CASSEQGPIGDEQYF
DNA: TGTGCCAGCAGTGAGCAGGGGCCCATCGGGGACGAGCAGTACTTC

D: NA
V: TRBV19
J: TRBJ2-4
size: NA
CDR3: CASSIVASSQYF
DNA: TGTGCCAGTAGTATAGTTGCTAGCTCACAGTACTTC

D: TRBD1
V: TRBV24-1
J: TRBJ1-4
size: NA
CDR3: CATSDPPGTGDEKLFF
DNA: TGTGCCACCAGTGATCCTCCCGGGACAGGGGACGAAAAACTGTTTTTT

D: NA
V: TRBV13
J: TRBJ1-1
size: many
CDR3: CASSPWGAGRNEAFF
DNA: TGTGCCAGCAGCCCCTGGGGAGCAGGGCGGAATGAAGCTTTCTTT

D: NA
V: TRBV4-1
J: TRBJ1-3
size: many
CDR3: CASSQVSSGNTIYF
DNA: TGCGCCAGCAGCCAAGTGAGCTCTGGAAACACCATATATTTT